These 5 T cell receptor beta chains share one sample of origin, sequenced in a study of blood T cell repertoires in COVID-19 (TCRdb year 2020). Library construction relied on the immunoSEQ multiplex PCR assay. As stored in TCRdb, this immuneACCESS dataset retains in-frame rearrangements with V and J assigned. A fraction of the clones does not appear; measured against another copy, unresolved V genes explain less than half of the discrepancy, and the remainder lacks a known reason. This sample gives some 200,000 clones in total; about 93% of them show up just once. Clones ranked in the top ten supply approximately 0.69% of the sample. Sequenced sample: peripheral blood. These receptors originate from a man aged 25-45 years with COVID-19, enrolled during active disease.

This rearrangement joins TRBV24-1 to TRBJ2-5; 10 bases fit TRBD1. V shed 4 bases, J shed 4 bases, and the junction held 5 bases outside the gene matches. Germline assignment: CDR1 KGHDR and CDR2 SFDVKD. This CDR3 region has 15 residues. CDR3 sequence: CATSEGTGVRETQYF. The CDR3 DNA reads TGTGCCACCAGTGAAGGGACAGGGGTTCGAGAGACCCAGTACTTC.

Notes on this clone: This specimen includes other DNA sequences encoding the same CDR3. The rearrangement links TRBV6-1 to TRBJ2-7, with TRBD1 matching over 7 bases. The CDR3 is 12 residues long. Germline V gene data show CDR1 as MNHNS and CDR2 as SASEGT. After removal of 3 bases from V and 4 bases from J, the junction contained 0 bases not matched to a gene. For the CDR3, the DNA is TGTGCCAGCAGTGAGACAGGGTACGAGCAGTACTTC. Protein sequence: CASSETGYEQYF.

The V call is TRBV27, the J call TRBJ2-3; D is possibly TRBD1 (5 bases). Between the trimmed V and J ends, which lost 6 bases and 0 bases, there was a span of 10 bases. The CDR3 has 14 residues. Germline V gene data show CDR1 as MNHEY and CDR2 as SMNVEV (reference sequence). This chain's CDR3 is CASRTVRSTDTQYF. In nucleotides, the CDR3 is TGTGCCAGCAGGACAGTCCGAAGCACAGATACGCAGTATTTT.

The chain couples TRBV5-1 to TRBJ2-1; a weak D match, TRBD1 (5 bases). CDR1 is SGHRS, CDR2 YFSETQ, per germline. The germline V and J ends were trimmed by 6 bases and 3 bases, with 13 bases remaining between them. The CDR3 sequence is 14 residues long. The CDR3 DNA reads TGCGCCAGCAAGGACGGACAAAACTACAATGAGCAGTTCTTC. It specifies CASKDGQNYNEQFF. The full variable domain, rest sourced from reference TRBV5-1 and TRBJ2-1, is KAGVTQTPRYLIKTRGQQVTLSCSPISGHRSVSWYQQTPGQGLQFLFEYFSETQRNKGNFPGRFSGRQFSNSRSEMNVSTLELGDSALYLCASKDGQNYNEQFFGPGTRLTVL.

The V call is TRBV30, the J call TRBJ2-7; D unresolved. This CDR3 has 11 residues. Deletions cut 3 bases from V and 1 base from J, with 4 bases between. Germline CDR1 and CDR2: GTSNPN and SVGIG (reference sequence). The CDR3 reads CAWRESYEQYF. CDR3 in DNA: TGTGCCTGGAGGGAGTCCTACGAGCAGTACTTC.